The sequence of this TCR beta chain was determined in a study of blood T cell repertoires in COVID-19. Across the study: The United States, Italy and Spain provided the acute and convalescent COVID-19 samples.

Method: immunoSEQ multiplex PCR; TCRdb's copy keeps in-frame clones and lacks some. The data contain roughly 70,000 clones, approximately 89% of them singletons. The V gene's germline CDR1 is MNHNS and CDR2 SASEGT. The CDR3 is made up of 15 amino acids. Trimming at V came to 2 bases and at J to 5 bases, leaving 7 bases not matched to a gene. The TCR originated in a human donor in a cohort sampled during active COVID-19. The chain uses TRBV6-1 and TRBJ1-1; 8 positions match TRBD1. The sequenced material came from peripheral blood. The CDR3 region is CASSEPGTGGTEAFF. As DNA, the CDR3 is TGTGCCAGCAGTGAACCAGGGACAGGCGGTACTGAAGCTTTCTTT.